These 21 T cell receptor beta chains came from one sample sequenced in a study of T cell responses to AZD1222 COVID-19 vaccine. The protocol was immunoSEQ multiplex PCR, while the TCRdb copy is restricted to in-frame clones and leaves out a portion. Found here are about 59,000 clones, roughly 89% of them singletons; the top ten hold 6.1%. Here the sequenced sample was peripheral blood, taken 28 days after the second AZD1222 dose. The receptors shown here come from an adult who received the AZD1222 COVID-19 vaccine.

This clone was seen once. V and J are TRBV5-1 and TRBJ1-6; unclear D gene. This CDR3 is 17 amino acids long. The V gene's germline CDR1 is SGHRS and CDR2 YFSETQ. The V end was cut by 1 base, the J end by 0 bases, with 11 bases between. CDR3 protein: CASSLFTASSYNSPLHF. CDR3 sequence (DNA): TGCGCCAGCAGCTTGTTTACAGCGAGCTCCTATAATTCACCCCTCCACTTT. The variable domain in full, with the rest retrieved from reference TRBV5-1 and TRBJ1-6, is KAGVTQTPRYLIKTRGQQVTLSCSPISGHRSVSWYQQTPGQGLQFLFEYFSETQRNKGNFPGRFSGRQFSNSRSEMNVSTLELGDSALYLCASSLFTASSYNSPLHFGNGTRLTVT.

This chain links TRBV6-5 with TRBJ2-3; 9 nucleotides match TRBD2. This CDR3 comprises 14 residues. CDR1 MNHEY and CDR2 SVGAGI come from the germline V gene. The V gene end was trimmed by 5 bases and the J gene end by 6 bases; junction bases not matched to a gene: 6. CDR3 in amino acids: CASSTRGGRDTQYF. The CDR3 nucleotides read TGTGCCAGCAGTACGCGGGGGGGCAGGGATACGCAGTATTTT.

The chain uses TRBV3-1 (or the pseudogene TRBV3-2) and TRBJ1-1; the D gene is possibly TRBD1 (5 bases). The CDR3 is 14 residues long. Trimming shortened V by 4 bases and J by 1 base, and 10 bases separated the two germline ends. Germline V gene sequence: CDR1 LGHDT, CDR2 YNNKEL (reference sequence). The CDR3 loop is CASSLPGGNTEAFF. In DNA, the CDR3 is TGTGCCAGCAGCCTTCCCGGGGGGAACACTGAAGCTTTCTTT.

The V and J genes are TRBV5-1 and TRBJ1-2; 10 nucleotides agree with TRBD1. This CDR3 region has 15 residues. After removal of 4 bases from V and 1 base from J, the junction contained 4 bases not matched to a gene. Looked up from germline, CDR1 is SGHRS and CDR2 is YFSETQ. CDR3 sequence: CASSPGTGDNYGYTF. The DNA of the CDR3 is TGCGCCAGCAGCCCTGGGACAGGGGATAACTATGGCTACACCTTC.

The genes are TRBV5-1 and TRBJ1-4; D uncertain. V dropped 4 bases and J dropped 0 bases, with 10 bases sitting between them. Germline values: CDR1 SGHRS, CDR2 YFSETQ. CDR3 length: 15 residues. The CDR3 DNA reads as TGCGCCAGCAGCCCGGACGCTGCAACTAATGAAAAACTGTTTTTT. This gives the protein CASSPDAATNEKLFF.

The rearrangement joins TRBV6-5 to TRBJ1-4; no clear D. This CDR3 contains 15 residues. Deletions cut 0 bases from V and 5 bases from J, with 10 bases between. Germline CDR1 MNHEY, CDR2 SVGAGI. The CDR3 nucleotides are TGTGCCAGCAGTTACTCCGCGGGTTTGAATGAAAAACTGTTTTTT. Translated: CASSYSAGLNEKLFF.

V is TRBV7-6 and J is TRBJ2-3; D unclear. CDR3 length: 15 amino acids. V was shortened by 4 bases and J by 0 bases, with 11 bases between the two germline ends. Germline CDR1 SGHVS, CDR2 FNYEAQ. The CDR3 nucleotides are TGTGCCAGCAGCTCCTTTAATCCTAGCACAGATACGCAGTATTTT. As protein: CASSSFNPSTDTQYF.

This clone was seen a handful of times. The chain couples TRBV9 to TRBJ2-5; possible D gene TRBD2, 6 bases. In germline, CDR1 is SGDLS, CDR2 YYNGEE. The CDR3 length is 14 residues. V lost 3 bases, J lost 3 bases, and 12 bases lay in between. Here the CDR3 DNA reads TGTGCCAGCAGCGCCGGGGGTCTTGAAGAGACCCAGTACTTC. Its translation is CASSAGGLEETQYF.

V and J are TRBV20-1 and TRBJ2-5; D not resolved. Germline CDR1 is DFQATT and CDR2 is SNEGSKA (reference sequence). V was cut by 3 bases and J by 5 bases, with 4 bases left in between. This CDR3 is 10 amino acids long. The CDR3 DNA reads TGCAGTGCTAGGGCGGAGACCCAGTACTTC. Encoded protein: CSARAETQYF.

The chain links TRBV30 to TRBJ1-2; no clear D. The V end lost 1 base, the J end lost 5 bases, and 8 bases lay between the germline ends. The CDR3 has 12 residues. CDR1 and CDR2 from the germline V gene are GTSNPN and SVGIG (reference sequence). The CDR3 DNA reads as TGTGCCTGGAGTGGGGATAAGTATGGCTACACCTTC. This translates into CAWSGDKYGYTF.

The J gene is TRBJ2-1, the V gene TRBV5-1; 14 bases map to TRBD2. V trimming: 4 bases; J trimming: 12 bases; junction bases outside the gene matches: 18. The CDR3 length is 18 residues. CDR1 and CDR2 from the germline V gene are SGHRS and YFSETQ. As DNA, the CDR3 is TGCGCCAGCAGCCCGCTGGGGGCCGGGACTAGCGGGGGAGAGGGGCAGTTCTTC. Translation: CASSPLGAGTSGGEGQFF.

The chain joins TRBV6-1 to TRBJ1-2; D is unresolved. V was shortened by 0 bases and J by 5 bases, with 16 bases between the two germline ends. Germline V CDR1 and CDR2: MNHNS, SASEGT. The CDR3 length is 16 residues. For the CDR3, the DNA is TGTGCCAGCAGTGAAGCAAGTACCCGGGTTGGGTATGGCTACACCTTC. It is translated as CASSEASTRVGYGYTF.

This chain joins TRBV7-9 and TRBJ2-7; TRBD1 might be the D (6 bases). The V end lost 1 base, the J end lost 6 bases, and 10 bases lay between the germline ends. Per germline, CDR1 SEHNR and CDR2 FQNEAQ (reference sequence). The CDR3 loop spans 13 amino acids. CDR3 residues: CASSLEGEREQYF. The CDR3, as DNA: TGTGCCAGCAGCTTAGAGGGGGAGCGCGAGCAGTACTTC.

This clone was picked up a small number of times. The gene calls are TRBV5-1 and TRBJ1-2; D gene uncertain. Looked up from germline, CDR1 is SGHRS and CDR2 is YFSETQ. The V and J ends lost 0 bases and 6 bases respectively, with 12 bases between them. This CDR3 region has 14 residues. In DNA, the CDR3 is TGCGCCAGCAGCTTGGGGTCTGGCGTCGATGGCTACACCTTC. Translated: CASSLGSGVDGYTF.

J is TRBJ2-7 and V is TRBV5-1; possibly TRBD2 for D (6 bases). Trimming stripped 1 base from V and 0 bases from J, with 11 bases between. Germline V lookup: CDR1 SGHRS, CDR2 YFSETQ. There are 15 residues in the CDR3. CDR3 sequence reads: CASSLQGLLSYEQYF. The CDR3 DNA follows: TGCGCCAGCAGCTTGCAGGGACTCCTCTCCTACGAGCAGTACTTC.

V usage is TRBV6-4 and J usage is TRBJ1-5; D is uncertain. The CDR3 has 15 amino acids. V was pared by 10 bases and J by 2 bases, with 18 bases between. Germline CDR1 and CDR2: MRHNA and SNTAGT. The CDR3 here is CATSPAPGGNQPQHF. CDR3 DNA: TGTGCCACATCACCTGCACCAGGAGGCAATCAGCCCCAGCATTTT.

This clone came up once. V is TRBV5-6 and J is TRBJ1-3; a weak D match, TRBD1 (6 bases). CDR3 size: 17 residues. CDR1 and CDR2 (germline): SGHDT, YYEEEE. The V end lost 4 bases, the J end lost 4 bases, and 21 bases lay between the germline ends. DNA of the CDR3: TGTGCCAGCAGCACGATGCGAACAGGGTCGACCGGAAACACCATATATTTT. Translated, it gives CASSTMRTGSTGNTIYF.

The rearrangement uses TRBV7-9 and TRBJ2-7; D is possibly TRBD2 (6 bases). Germline loops: CDR1 SEHNR, CDR2 FQNEAQ (reference sequence). The CDR3 has 15 amino acids. The germline V and J ends were trimmed by 2 bases and 0 bases, with 11 bases remaining between them. In nucleotides, the CDR3 is TGTGCCAGCAGCTTATGGGGGGTCGACTCCTACGAGCAGTACTTC. Protein product: CASSLWGVDSYEQYF.

With regard to this clone: One junction end does not reproduce the germline sequence, and a read error may be involved. This chain links TRBV20-1 with TRBJ2-7; 7 positions match TRBD2. There are 9 residues in the CDR3. Germline V lookup: CDR1 DFQATT, CDR2 SNEGSKA (reference sequence). The CDR3 loop reads CRKLAGANF. CDR3 nucleotide sequence: TGCAGAAAACTGGCGGGAGCGAACTTC.

The chain joins TRBV7-9 to TRBJ2-1; 7 bases are a match to TRBD1. J lost 10 bases, V lost 3 bases, and 9 bases had no gene match. The CDR3 loop spans 14 amino acids. CDR1 and CDR2 (germline): SEHNR, FQNEAQ (reference sequence). The CDR3 here is CASSFDRVKGEQFF. In DNA, the CDR3 is TGTGCCAGCAGCTTCGACAGGGTTAAGGGCGAGCAGTTCTTC.

This clone showed up just once. The rearrangement joins TRBV12-5 to TRBJ2-7; D unclear. V was trimmed by 0 bases and J by 3 bases, leaving 3 bases between them. Germline V lookup: CDR1 LGHNT, CDR2 FRNRAP. The CDR3 sequence is 12 residues long. The CDR3 is CASGLVVYEQYF. The CDR3 nucleotides read TGTGCTAGTGGTTTGGTCGTCTACGAGCAGTACTTC.